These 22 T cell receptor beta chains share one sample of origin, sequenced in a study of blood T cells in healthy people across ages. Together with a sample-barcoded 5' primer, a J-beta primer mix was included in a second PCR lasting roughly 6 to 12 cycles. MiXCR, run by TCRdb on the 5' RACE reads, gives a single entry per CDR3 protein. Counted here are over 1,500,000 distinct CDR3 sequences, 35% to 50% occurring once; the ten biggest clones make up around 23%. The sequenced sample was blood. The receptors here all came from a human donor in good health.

This chain's CDR3 is CASSLGISRASYNEQFF. The CDR3 coding sequence is TGTGCCAGCAGCTTAGGGATCAGTCGAGCTAGCTACAATGAGCAGTTCTTC. The J gene is TRBJ2-1, the V gene TRBV7-8; no reliable D call. Germline loops: CDR1 SGHVS, CDR2 FQNEAQ. This CDR3 contains 17 residues. V dropped 1 base and J dropped 3 bases, with 16 bases sitting between them.

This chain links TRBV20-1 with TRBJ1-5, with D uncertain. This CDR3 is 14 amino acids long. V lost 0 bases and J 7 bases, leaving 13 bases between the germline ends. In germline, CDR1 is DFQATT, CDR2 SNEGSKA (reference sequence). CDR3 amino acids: CSARDSAGGQPQHF. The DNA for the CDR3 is TGCAGTGCTAGAGATAGTGCGGGCGGGCAGCCCCAGCATTTT.

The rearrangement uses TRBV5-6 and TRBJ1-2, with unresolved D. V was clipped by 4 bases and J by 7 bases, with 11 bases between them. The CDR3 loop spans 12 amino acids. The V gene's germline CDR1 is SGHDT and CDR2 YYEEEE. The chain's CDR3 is CASSDRIGGYTF. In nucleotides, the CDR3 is TGTGCCAGCAGCGACCGAATAGGTGGCTACACCTTC.

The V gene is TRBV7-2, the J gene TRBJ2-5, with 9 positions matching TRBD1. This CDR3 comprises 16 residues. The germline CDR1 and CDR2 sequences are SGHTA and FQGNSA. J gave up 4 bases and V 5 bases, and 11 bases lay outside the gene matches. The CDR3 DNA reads TGTGCCAGCAGCCCAGGATGGGGACAGGGTGGAGAGACCCAGTACTTC. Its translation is CASSPGWGQGGETQYF.

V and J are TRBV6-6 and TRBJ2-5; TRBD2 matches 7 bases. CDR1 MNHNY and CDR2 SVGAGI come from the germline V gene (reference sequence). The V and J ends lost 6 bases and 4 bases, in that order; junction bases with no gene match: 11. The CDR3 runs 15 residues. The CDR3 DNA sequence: TGTGCCAGCAGCCGCAGCGGGACCTCTAGAGAGACCCAGTACTTC. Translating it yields CASSRSGTSRETQYF.

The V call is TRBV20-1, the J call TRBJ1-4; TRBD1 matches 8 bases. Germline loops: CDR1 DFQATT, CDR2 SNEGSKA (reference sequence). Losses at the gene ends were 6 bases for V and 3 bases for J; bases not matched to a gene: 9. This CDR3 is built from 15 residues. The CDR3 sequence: CSAPDRAGANEKLFF. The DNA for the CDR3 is TGCAGTGCACCGGACAGGGCCGGGGCTAATGAAAAACTGTTTTTT.

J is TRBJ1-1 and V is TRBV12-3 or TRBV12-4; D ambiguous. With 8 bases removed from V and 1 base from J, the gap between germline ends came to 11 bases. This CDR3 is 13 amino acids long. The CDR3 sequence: CASRADQNTEAFF. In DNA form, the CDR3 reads TGTGCCAGCCGGGCGGACCAGAACACTGAAGCTTTCTTT.

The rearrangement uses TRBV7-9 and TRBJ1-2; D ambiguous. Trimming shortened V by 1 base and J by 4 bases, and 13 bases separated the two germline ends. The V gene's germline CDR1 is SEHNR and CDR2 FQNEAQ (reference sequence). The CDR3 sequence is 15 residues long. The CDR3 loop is CASSLEGRSCYGYTF. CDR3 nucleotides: TGTGCCAGCAGCTTAGAAGGCAGGTCCTGCTATGGCTACACCTTC.

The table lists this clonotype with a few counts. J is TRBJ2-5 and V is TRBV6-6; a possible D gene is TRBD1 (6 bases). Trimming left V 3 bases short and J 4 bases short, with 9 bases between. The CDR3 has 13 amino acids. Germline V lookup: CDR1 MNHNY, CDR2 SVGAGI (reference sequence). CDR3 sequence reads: CASSYVQGETQYF. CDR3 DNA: TGTGCCAGCAGTTATGTACAGGGAGAGACCCAGTACTTC.

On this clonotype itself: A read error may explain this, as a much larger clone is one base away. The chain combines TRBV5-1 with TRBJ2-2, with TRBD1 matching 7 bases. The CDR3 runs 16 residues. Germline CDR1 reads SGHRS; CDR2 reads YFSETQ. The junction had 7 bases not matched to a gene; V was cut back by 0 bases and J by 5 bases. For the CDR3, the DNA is TGCGCCAGCAGCTTGGAATTCGGCAGGGGGACCGGGGAGCTGTTTTTT. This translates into CASSLEFGRGTGELFF.

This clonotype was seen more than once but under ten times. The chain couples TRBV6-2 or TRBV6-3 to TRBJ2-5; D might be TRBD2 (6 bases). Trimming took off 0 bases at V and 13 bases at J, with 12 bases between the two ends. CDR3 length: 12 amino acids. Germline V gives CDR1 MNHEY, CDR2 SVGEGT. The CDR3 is CASSYSRLVGYF. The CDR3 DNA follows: TGTGCCAGCAGTTACTCGAGACTAGTCGGGTACTTC.

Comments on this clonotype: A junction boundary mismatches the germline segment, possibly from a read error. CDR3 nucleotide sequence: TGTGCCAGCAGTTTACTCAGGGGGAACTCTGAAGCTTTCTTT. Its protein is CASSLLRGNSEAFF. The chain employs TRBV27 and TRBJ1-1, with 7 bases aligning to TRBD1. This CDR3 contains 14 residues. The germline CDR1 and CDR2 sequences are MNHEY and SMNVEV (reference sequence).

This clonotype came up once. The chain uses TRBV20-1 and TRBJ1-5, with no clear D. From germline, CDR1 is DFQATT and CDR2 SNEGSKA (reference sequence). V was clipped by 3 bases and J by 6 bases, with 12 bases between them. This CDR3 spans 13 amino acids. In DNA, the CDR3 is TGCAGTGCTAGTTATGAGCCAGGTCAGCCCCAGCATTTT. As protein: CSASYEPGQPQHF.

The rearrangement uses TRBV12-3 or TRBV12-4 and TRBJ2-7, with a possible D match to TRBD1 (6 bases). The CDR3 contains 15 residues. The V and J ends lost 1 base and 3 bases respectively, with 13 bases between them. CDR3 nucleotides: TGTGCCAGCAGTTTAGGAGGGCGACAGGACTACGAGCAGTACTTC. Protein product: CASSLGGRQDYEQYF.

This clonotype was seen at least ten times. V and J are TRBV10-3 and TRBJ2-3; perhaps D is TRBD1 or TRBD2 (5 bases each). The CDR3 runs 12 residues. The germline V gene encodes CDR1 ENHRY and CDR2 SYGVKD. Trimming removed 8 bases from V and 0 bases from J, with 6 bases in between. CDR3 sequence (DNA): TGTGCCATCGGGGGTAGCACAGATACGCAGTATTTT. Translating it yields CAIGGSTDTQYF.

The CDR3 loop is CASSLSGGGGETQYF. CDR3 bases: TGTGCCAGCAGTTTAAGTGGGGGCGGGGGAGAGACCCAGTACTTC. This chain links TRBV28 with TRBJ2-5, with D possibly being TRBD2 (7 bases). CDR1 and CDR2 from the germline V gene are MDHEN and SYDVKM. The CDR3 covers 15 residues. V was trimmed by 2 bases and J by 4 bases, leaving 14 bases between them.

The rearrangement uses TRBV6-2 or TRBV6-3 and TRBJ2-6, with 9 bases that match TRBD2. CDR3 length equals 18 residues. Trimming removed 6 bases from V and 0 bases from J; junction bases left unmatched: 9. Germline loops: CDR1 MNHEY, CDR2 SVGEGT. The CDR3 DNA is TGTGCCAGCAGCCCTGGGACTAGCAGGAGCTCTGGGGCCAACGTCCTGACTTTC. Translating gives CASSPGTSRSSGANVLTF.

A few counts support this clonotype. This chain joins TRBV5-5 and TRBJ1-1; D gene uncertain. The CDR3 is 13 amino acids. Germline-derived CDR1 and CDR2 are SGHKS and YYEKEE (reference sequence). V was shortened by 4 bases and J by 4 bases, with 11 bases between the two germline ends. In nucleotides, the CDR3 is TGTGCCAGCAGCCCTAGTCATGGCACTGAAGCTTTCTTT. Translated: CASSPSHGTEAFF.

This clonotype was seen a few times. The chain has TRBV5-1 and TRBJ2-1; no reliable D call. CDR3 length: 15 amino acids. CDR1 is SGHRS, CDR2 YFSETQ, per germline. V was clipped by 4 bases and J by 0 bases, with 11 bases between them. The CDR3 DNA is TGCGCCAGCAGCCCGTTGGACCCCTCCTACAATGAGCAGTTCTTC. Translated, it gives CASSPLDPSYNEQFF.

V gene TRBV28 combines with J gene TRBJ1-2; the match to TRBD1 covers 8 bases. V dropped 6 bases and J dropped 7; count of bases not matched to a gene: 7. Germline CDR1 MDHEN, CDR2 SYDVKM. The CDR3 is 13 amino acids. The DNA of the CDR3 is TGTGCCAGCAGCGTTCAGGGGGCGCGTGGCTACACCTTC. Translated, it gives CASSVQGARGYTF.

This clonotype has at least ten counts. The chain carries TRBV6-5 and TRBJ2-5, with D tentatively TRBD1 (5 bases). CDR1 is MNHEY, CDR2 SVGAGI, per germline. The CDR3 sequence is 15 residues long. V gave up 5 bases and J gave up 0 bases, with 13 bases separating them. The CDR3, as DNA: TGTGCCAGCAGTACTCTCCTAGGGGACCAAGAGACCCAGTACTTC. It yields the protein CASSTLLGDQETQYF.

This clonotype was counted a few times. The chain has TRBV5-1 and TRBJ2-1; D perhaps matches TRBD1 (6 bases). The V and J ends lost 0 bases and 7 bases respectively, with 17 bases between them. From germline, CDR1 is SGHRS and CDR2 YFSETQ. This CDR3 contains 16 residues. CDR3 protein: CASSLVGRGRMNEQFF. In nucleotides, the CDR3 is TGCGCCAGCAGCTTGGTCGGCAGGGGAAGGATGAATGAGCAGTTCTTC.